This entry concerns a single TCR beta chain. No antigen is known for it. Germline CDR1 and CDR2: SNHLY and FYNNEI. The V segment lost 6 bases and the J segment 0 bases; nucleotides outside the gene matches: 5. The CDR3 is 17 amino acids. TCRdb's copy holds only in-frame clones and misses some; the assay was immunoSEQ multiplex PCR. The sample contains 65,000 to 95,000 clones, around 82% of which appear only once. The entry originates in a study of OX40 agonist ivuxolimab in advanced cancers. The overall study: Aged roughly 23 to 79 with a mean of roughly 65 years, they were approximately 80% male. Overall study results and limits: Antigen specificity was not determined for the expanded peripheral T cells. With doses of 0.1 to 3.0 mg/kg, CD4+ and CD8+ blood T cells had undergone clonal expansion by week 6.

This clonotype originated in an adult with an advanced solid tumor such as melanoma, head and neck, liver or kidney cancer. The chain carries TRBV2 and TRBJ2-6; 10 bases match TRBD1. The sample in question was CD4+ or CD8+ T cells sorted from blood, obtained in a trial of the OX40 agonist ivuxolimab. The CDR3 loop reads CASRRDRGTSGANVLTF. In nucleotides, the CDR3 is TGTGCCAGCAGACGGGACAGGGGAACCTCTGGGGCCAACGTCCTGACTTTC.